The clone carrying this T cell receptor (beta chain) was seen a handful of times. Antigen unknown. Amplification used 60 Vbeta primers and 13 Jbeta primers. The table came from immunoSEQ multiplex PCR; TCRdb's copy has only in-frame clones and leaves some out. Of roughly 160,000 clones in the sample, 75% to 85% are singletons; the top ten hold approximately 13%. The J segment lost 3 bases and the V segment lost 6 bases, leaving 2 bases of the junction unmatched. This CDR3 has 13 amino acids. Germline CDR1 SNHLY, CDR2 FYNNEI. The data are from a study of cytomegalovirus exposure and HLA in healthy donors. As for the study in general: Around 85 million unique TCR sequences came from HLA-typed donors in an early release. Study-wide findings and caveats: A later analysis by the authors found several of the most significant clusters apparently linked to common viral pathogens. Sequencing depth roughly uniform across donors was assumed in presence/absence analyses. Previously analyzed data showed that most TCR beta V segments were productive at a frequency of about 90% or about 30%.

V usage is TRBV2 and J usage is TRBJ1-2, with TRBD1 matching over 9 bases. The material sequenced was PBMCs. The TCR comes from a woman between 50 and 59 years old in good health and CMV-seronegative. The chain's CDR3 is CASSWDRDYGYTF. In nucleotides, the CDR3 is TGTGCCAGCAGCTGGGACAGGGACTATGGCTACACCTTC. Based on the CDR3 plus reference TRBV2 and TRBJ1-2, the full variable domain is EPEVTQTPSHQVTQMGQEVILRCVPISNHLYFYWYRQILGQKVEFLVSFYNNEISEKSEIFDDQFSVERPDGSNFTLKIRSTKLEDSAMYFCASSWDRDYGYTFGSGTRLTVV.